This entry lists 16 T cell receptor beta chains sequenced from one sample in a study of shared clonotypes between healthy human individuals. Naive CD8 cells comprised CD45RO-negative, CCR7-positively selected cells, excluding terminally differentiated effector memory CD45RA+ cells. The data were produced by immunoSEQ multiplex PCR, yet TCRdb's version contains in-frame clones alone and is incomplete. This sample has approximately 600,000 clones, with 90% to 95% found just once. The material sequenced was naive CD8+ T cells sorted from blood. The receptors were gathered from a woman under 40 in good health.

V gene TRBV7-9 combines with J gene TRBJ1-4; 7 nucleotides agree with TRBD1. This CDR3 spans 17 amino acids. Germline-derived CDR1 and CDR2 are SEHNR and FQNEAQ (reference sequence). The V segment lost 5 bases and the J segment 0 bases; nucleotides outside the gene matches: 9. The CDR3 protein is CASSDQTGPATNEKLFF. DNA for the CDR3: TGTGCCAGCAGCGACCAGACAGGGCCCGCAACTAATGAAAAACTGTTTTTT.

The CDR3 reads CASSTNTADSGNTIYF. CDR3 bases: TGTGCCAGCAGCACCAACACAGCTGACTCTGGAAACACCATATATTTT. The chain has TRBV9 and TRBJ1-3; D gene ambiguous. The germline gives CDR1 SGDLS, CDR2 YYNGEE. The CDR3 is 16 residues long. Trimming pared 4 bases from V and 0 bases from J, leaving 14 bases between. The full variable domain, in which reference TRBV9 and TRBJ1-3 provide the parts outside the CDR3, is DSGVTQTPKHLITATGQRVTLRCSPRSGDLSVYWYQQSLDQGLQFLIQYYNGEERAKGNILERFSAQQFPDLHSELNLSSLELGDSALYFCASSTNTADSGNTIYFGEGSWLTVV.

This chain links TRBV6-5 with TRBJ2-2; unclear D gene. V was clipped by 7 bases and J by 6 bases, with 15 bases between them. Germline CDR1 reads MNHEY; CDR2 reads SVGAGI. CDR3 length: 14 residues. The CDR3 reads CASTPSGEAGELFF. CDR3 nucleotides: TGTGCCAGCACTCCCTCAGGCGAGGCCGGGGAGCTGTTTTTT.

V and J are TRBV10-3 and TRBJ2-7; D perhaps matches TRBD1 (5 bases). CDR3 length: 15 residues. Germline-derived CDR1 and CDR2 are ENHRY and SYGVKD. Trimming removed 4 bases from V and 3 bases from J, with 16 bases in between. The CDR3 loop is CAISGPVQGVYEQYF. The CDR3 nucleotides are TGTGCCATCAGTGGACCAGTCCAGGGTGTCTACGAGCAGTACTTC.

The chain carries TRBV15 and TRBJ1-3; 7 bases are a match to TRBD1. Germline CDR1 LNHNV, CDR2 YYDKDF (reference sequence). Trimming at V came to 3 bases and at J to 2 bases, leaving 7 bases not matched to a gene. The CDR3 runs 16 residues. The CDR3: CATSRYTGAPGNTIYF. The CDR3 DNA reads TGTGCCACCAGCAGGTATACAGGGGCACCTGGAAACACCATATATTTT.

The rearrangement links TRBV6-1 to TRBJ1-3; the D is unclear. The CDR3 contains 16 residues. With 1 base removed from V and 0 bases from J, the gap between germline ends came to 10 bases. Germline V gene data show CDR1 as MNHNS and CDR2 as SASEGT. The CDR3 loop is CASSEGRRLSGNTIYF. CDR3 coding DNA: TGTGCCAGCAGTGAAGGGAGGAGACTCTCTGGAAACACCATATATTTT.

CDR3 DNA sequence: TGTGCCACCGCCCTGTACTTAGCAGATACGCAGTATTTT. Translating gives CATALYLADTQYF. The chain couples TRBV28 to TRBJ2-3; no firm D call. With 10 bases removed from V and 4 bases from J, the gap between germline ends came to 15 bases. This CDR3 contains 13 residues. Germline V lookup: CDR1 MDHEN, CDR2 SYDVKM. The whole variable domain, filled in from reference TRBV28 and TRBJ2-3, reads DVKVTQSSRYLVKRTGEKVFLECVQDMDHENMFWYRQDPGLGLRLIYFSYDVKMKEKGDIPEGYSVSREKKERFSLILESASTNQTSMYLCATALYLADTQYFGPGTRLTVL.

The rearrangement links TRBV28 to TRBJ2-7; no firm D call. Between the trimmed V and J ends, which lost 6 bases and 6 bases, there was a span of 12 bases. The CDR3 has 12 amino acids. Germline V gene sequence: CDR1 MDHEN, CDR2 SYDVKM. CDR3 protein: CASSTSYSEQYF. Written as DNA, the CDR3 is TGTGCCAGCAGCACCAGTTATTCCGAGCAGTACTTC.

A few counts support this clone. This chain connects TRBV4-1 to TRBJ1-1; D is unclear. CDR3 size: 13 residues. CDR1 is MGHRA and CDR2 is YSYEKL in the germline V gene. V was pared by 0 bases and J by 2 bases, with 4 bases between. The CDR3 region is CASSQDGNTEAFF. The CDR3 nucleotides read TGCGCCAGCAGCCAAGACGGAAACACTGAAGCTTTCTTT.

The gene calls are TRBV9 and TRBJ2-1; TRBD2 aligns across 11 bases. There are 15 residues in the CDR3. With V trimmed by 3 bases and J by 7 bases, 6 bases remained unmatched. The germline V gene encodes CDR1 SGDLS and CDR2 YYNGEE. The CDR3 protein is CASSEGLAETNEQFF. The CDR3 DNA sequence: TGTGCCAGCAGCGAGGGACTAGCGGAAACTAATGAGCAGTTCTTC.

On this clone: Additional DNA sequences in this sample encode the identical CDR3. The V call is TRBV27, the J call TRBJ1-5, with D possibly being TRBD1 (5 bases). The CDR3 sequence is 14 residues long. Germline V gene lookup returns CDR1 MNHEY and CDR2 SMNVEV (reference sequence). V lost 3 bases and J lost 4, with 10 bases in between. The CDR3 here is CASSFIGGNQPQHF. As DNA, the CDR3 is TGTGCCAGCAGTTTTATTGGGGGGAATCAGCCCCAGCATTTT.

This chain links TRBV6-5 with TRBJ1-4; unclear D gene. Trimming removed 8 bases from V and 0 bases from J, with 10 bases in between. Germline loops: CDR1 MNHEY, CDR2 SVGAGI. This CDR3 is built from 14 residues. CDR3 coding DNA: TGTGCCAGCTCCCCCGAGTCAACTAATGAAAAACTGTTTTTT. Its protein product is CASSPESTNEKLFF.

This clone has only one observation. The V gene is TRBV5-1, the J gene TRBJ2-1; TRBD2 matches 7 bases. CDR1 is SGHRS, CDR2 YFSETQ, per germline. CDR3 length equals 15 residues. Trimming at V came to 2 bases and at J to 6 bases, leaving 8 bases not matched to a gene. The CDR3 DNA sequence: TGCGCCAGCAGCTTCCCCCCCCCGGGGGGCAATGAGCAGTTCTTC. Protein product: CASSFPPPGGNEQFF.

The chain links TRBV4-2 to TRBJ1-3; 7 positions agree with TRBD1. Germline V gene sequence: CDR1 LGHNA, CDR2 YNFKEQ. The V segment lost 4 bases and the J segment 3 bases; nucleotides outside the gene matches: 6. The CDR3 loop spans 15 amino acids. CDR3 in DNA: TGTGCCAGCAGCCTAAACCAGGGGGATGGAAACACCATATATTTT. This codes for CASSLNQGDGNTIYF.

In its sample, this clone was seen once. V is TRBV28 and J is TRBJ2-7, with a possible D match to TRBD2 (5 bases). Per the germline V gene, CDR1 is MDHEN and CDR2 is SYDVKM. The length of the CDR3 is 16 residues. V dropped 0 bases and J dropped 3 bases, with 15 bases sitting between them. The CDR3 DNA follows: TGTGCCAGCAGTTTATGGGTGGGAAGCGGCTACTACGAGCAGTACTTC. Translation gives CASSLWVGSGYYEQYF.

The chain is built from TRBV27 and TRBJ2-2, with no clear D. V was pared by 3 bases and J by 3 bases, with 8 bases between. Germline V gene sequence: CDR1 MNHEY, CDR2 SMNVEV (reference sequence). The CDR3 contains 14 residues. The CDR3 region has the DNA TGTGCCAGCAGTTTCATGGGTGACACCGGGGAGCTGTTTTTT. Protein sequence: CASSFMGDTGELFF.